This paragraph covers one T cell receptor beta chain sequence. V shed 7 bases and J shed 2 bases, with 15 bases lying between them. The CDR3 length is 14 residues. Germline loops: CDR1 MNHEY, CDR2 SVGAGI. This record comes from a study of blood T cell repertoires in COVID-19. Study information: T cells, B-cell-depleted T cells, or PBMCs supplied cDNA or gDNA.

As originally analysed: Nucleated cell counts were estimated from reference gene primer amplification. Sequenced by immunoSEQ multiplex PCR; TCRdb stores in-frame clones only, minus some. The V and J calls and clone size come from that table; D and trimming were worked out from the DNA. The sample lists approximately 130,000 clones; under 85% were seen once. The chain recombines TRBV6-5 with TRBJ2-7; D is possibly TRBD1 (6 bases). Sample: peripheral blood. This receptor was obtained from a man between 40 and 49 years old with active or convalescent COVID-19. The chain's CDR3 is CASTTGRGTYEQYF. In DNA, the CDR3 is TGTGCCAGCACCACCGGCAGGGGTACCTACGAGCAGTACTTC.